A single sample gave rise to the 20 T cell receptor beta chains below, sequenced in a study of cytomegalovirus exposure and HLA in healthy donors. Both 60 Vbeta primers and 13 Jbeta primers went into the PCR. Generated by immunoSEQ multiplex PCR, the TCRdb table keeps only in-frame clones and is missing some. The sample yields approximately 120,000 clones, approximately 78% seen once. The sequenced material came from PBMCs. These receptor sequences come from a middle-aged man in good health and CMV-seronegative.

This clone has a handful of counts. V and J are TRBV6-5 and TRBJ1-2, with TRBD1 as a possible D gene (6 bases). CDR1 is MNHEY, CDR2 SVGAGI, per germline. V was pared by 0 bases and J by 4 bases, with 9 bases between. This CDR3 has 14 residues. The chain's CDR3 is CASSYSRGPYGYTF. The CDR3 DNA reads TGTGCCAGCAGTTACTCCAGGGGACCCTATGGCTACACCTTC.

The V gene is TRBV4-2, the J gene TRBJ2-1, with D possibly being TRBD1 (5 bases). Trimming shortened V by 2 bases and J by 4 bases, and 12 bases separated the two germline ends. The CDR3 is made up of 15 amino acids. CDR1 is LGHNA and CDR2 is YNFKEQ in the germline V gene. The CDR3: CASSQPQGQYNEQFF. For the CDR3, the DNA is TGTGCCAGCAGCCAACCTCAGGGTCAGTACAATGAGCAGTTCTTC.

DNA of the CDR3: TGTGCCAGCAGCTTAACGACAGATAGCTCCTACAATGAGCAGTTCTTC. Its translation is CASSLTTDSSYNEQFF. V gene TRBV7-6 combines with J gene TRBJ2-1, with D possibly matching TRBD1 (5 bases). CDR3 size: 16 residues. Germline V gives CDR1 SGHVS, CDR2 FNYEAQ. The germline V and J ends were trimmed by 2 bases and 0 bases, with 11 bases remaining between them.

V usage is TRBV27 and J usage is TRBJ2-7; D uncertain. The CDR3 spans 13 residues. V lost 3 bases, J lost 1 base, and 7 bases lay in between. Germline V CDR1 and CDR2: MNHEY, SMNVEV (reference sequence). The CDR3 sequence is CASSFIGSYEQYF. The CDR3 DNA reads as TGTGCCAGCAGTTTTATCGGTTCCTACGAGCAGTACTTC.

This clone showed up just once. The chain uses TRBV4-3 and TRBJ1-1; tentative D call: TRBD1 (6 bases). The V gene's germline CDR1 is LGHNA and CDR2 YSLEER. Trimming stripped 1 base from V and 5 bases from J, with 14 bases between. The CDR3 is made up of 15 amino acids. DNA of the CDR3: TGCGCCAGCAGCCAAGTTTCTCAGGGGAATACTGAAGCTTTCTTT. Protein sequence: CASSQVSQGNTEAFF.

This chain links TRBV27 with TRBJ2-2; D possibly corresponds to TRBD2 (5 bases). The length of the CDR3 is 14 residues. Germline values: CDR1 MNHEY, CDR2 SMNVEV (reference sequence). V lost 2 bases and J 5 bases, leaving 9 bases between the germline ends. The CDR3 protein is CASSLTERTGELFF. As DNA, the CDR3 is TGTGCCAGCAGTTTAACCGAGCGGACCGGGGAGCTGTTTTTT.

The rearrangement uses TRBV13 and TRBJ2-7, with 9 nucleotides matching TRBD1. This CDR3 has 15 residues. CDR1 and CDR2 (germline): PRHDT, FYEKMQ (reference sequence). V shed 2 bases and J 3 bases; nucleotides not matched to a gene: 5. Here the CDR3 DNA reads TGTGCCAGCAGCTTACCGGGACAGGGTATCTACGAGCAGTACTTC. Its translation is CASSLPGQGIYEQYF.

The chain couples TRBV18 to TRBJ2-7, with D possibly being TRBD1 (6 bases). This CDR3 is built from 14 residues. Looked up from germline, CDR1 is KGHSH and CDR2 is LQKENI. The V end lost 4 bases, the J end lost 2 bases, and 12 bases lay between the germline ends. The chain's CDR3 is CASSRETGAYEQYF. As DNA, the CDR3 is TGTGCCAGCTCACGAGAGACAGGAGCCTACGAGCAGTACTTC.

The table lists this clone with a few counts. V and J are TRBV19 and TRBJ2-3; 10 nucleotides match TRBD1. The germline V gene has CDR1 LNHDA and CDR2 SQIVND (reference sequence). The CDR3 has 16 amino acids. V was pared by 1 base and J by 4 bases, with 5 bases of the junction left unmatched. CDR3 sequence: CASSIGGQGRADTQYF. The CDR3 region has the DNA TGTGCCAGTAGTATAGGGGGACAGGGGAGGGCAGATACGCAGTATTTT.

This chain links TRBV28 with TRBJ1-1; 7 bases fit TRBD1. From germline, CDR1 is MDHEN and CDR2 SYDVKM. The CDR3 has 18 residues. Germline trimming cut 4 bases from V and 0 bases from J; bases unmatched to any gene: 14. In DNA form, the CDR3 reads TGTGCCAGCAGTTCTTCCACAGGGGTCTTTATTTTGAACACTGAAGCTTTCTTT. As protein: CASSSSTGVFILNTEAFF.

The V gene is TRBV5-6, the J gene TRBJ1-1, with D maybe TRBD1 (5 bases). Germline V gives CDR1 SGHDT, CDR2 YYEEEE. Between the trimmed V and J ends, which lost 0 bases and 3 bases, there was a span of 18 bases. The CDR3 has 17 residues. The CDR3 DNA reads TGTGCCAGCAGCTTGGCCGGGGGAAGGGAATTGGACACTGAAGCTTTCTTT. Its protein is CASSLAGGRELDTEAFF.

This clone occurred a few times. The chain recombines TRBV2 with TRBJ1-5; D is uncertain. V was shortened by 3 bases and J by 2 bases, with 8 bases between the two germline ends. The CDR3 spans 14 residues. CDR1 and CDR2 from the germline V gene are SNHLY and FYNNEI. CDR3 sequence reads: CASSDGQGNQPQHF. The CDR3 nucleotides read TGTGCCAGCAGTGATGGGCAGGGCAATCAGCCCCAGCATTTT.

This clone was recorded a few times. The chain links TRBV18 to TRBJ1-1; possibly TRBD1 for D (5 bases). CDR3 length equals 15 residues. V lost 4 bases, J lost 7 bases, and 19 bases lay in between. Germline lookup yields CDR1 KGHSH and CDR2 LQKENI. CDR3 DNA sequence: TGTGCCAGCTCACTATCCTTCCGGGGGAGCCGTGAAGCTTTCTTT. It yields the protein CASSLSFRGSREAFF.

This rearrangement joins TRBV15 to TRBJ2-3; D call uncertain. This CDR3 is built from 14 residues. CDR1 is LNHNV, CDR2 YYDKDF, per germline (reference sequence). Trimming removed 0 bases at V and 6 bases at J, with 10 bases between. In DNA form, the CDR3 reads TGTGCCACCAGCAGAGATTTGGTCCGGGATACGCAGTATTTT. This codes for CATSRDLVRDTQYF.

The table lists this clone with a few counts. The V call is TRBV19, the J call TRBJ2-2; D possibly corresponds to TRBD1 (5 bases). The V gene's germline CDR1 is LNHDA and CDR2 SQIVND (reference sequence). Trimming took off 8 bases at V and 5 bases at J, with 15 bases between the two ends. The CDR3 is 14 amino acids. The CDR3 here is CASSNPGLTGELFF. CDR3 nucleotides: TGTGCCAGTTCTAACCCAGGGTTGACCGGGGAGCTGTTTTTT.

The sample holds one count of this clone. This chain uses TRBV5-1 with TRBJ1-6, with a weak D call TRBD1 (6 bases). The V gene lost 0 bases and the J gene lost 0 bases, with 10 bases spanning the gap. The CDR3 totals 17 residues. Germline CDR1 is SGHRS and CDR2 is YFSETQ. CDR3 in amino acids: CASSLAGGSSYNSPLHF. As DNA, the CDR3 is TGCGCCAGCAGCTTGGCTGGGGGCAGCTCCTATAATTCACCCCTCCACTTT.

This clone was observed a handful of times. V usage is TRBV7-6 and J usage is TRBJ1-1; D not certain. The V and J ends lost 3 bases and 0 bases respectively, with 11 bases between them. Germline CDR1 SGHVS, CDR2 FNYEAQ. The CDR3 totals 15 residues. CDR3 region: CASSFVTSMNTEAFF. As DNA, the CDR3 is TGTGCCAGCAGCTTCGTGACTTCTATGAACACTGAAGCTTTCTTT.

This clone was found a few times. The V call is TRBV29-1, the J call TRBJ2-7, with a weak D call TRBD2 (5 bases). Trimming pared 5 bases from V and 4 bases from J, leaving 12 bases between. The CDR3 has 12 residues. The germline V gene encodes CDR1 SQVTM and CDR2 ANQGSEA. CDR3: CSVSGTGYEQYF. CDR3 bases: TGCAGCGTTTCGGGTACGGGGTACGAGCAGTACTTC.

This chain links TRBV19 with TRBJ2-6; 9 nucleotides line up with TRBD1. The junction had 5 bases not matched to a gene; V was cut back by 5 bases and J by 0 bases. This CDR3 has 17 residues. Germline CDR1 and CDR2: LNHDA and SQIVND (reference sequence). The CDR3 DNA is TGTGCCAGTAGTCAGGGACAGGGATACTCTGGGGCCAACGTCCTGACTTTC. This translates into CASSQGQGYSGANVLTF.

This clone was recorded a few times. CDR3 coding DNA: TGTGCCAGCAGCGTCGCAGGGTCGGTAGAGACCCAGTACTTC. Encoded protein: CASSVAGSVETQYF. The rearrangement joins TRBV9 to TRBJ2-5, with D perhaps matching TRBD1 (5 bases). The CDR3 has 14 residues. Trimming took 2 bases from V and 4 from J, leaving 12 bases between them. The germline gives CDR1 SGDLS, CDR2 YYNGEE.